This T cell receptor beta chain is from a study of CD8 T cells in Susac syndrome. Study observations and caveats: As the study acknowledged, the number of individuals in its TCR sequencing and HLA analysis was relatively small.

Comment on this clonotype: Its antigen is unknown.

CD8+ and CD4+ T cells taken from blood had their TCR beta sequenced. It was negative isolation that provided the CD8+ and CD4+ T cells, whereas TEMRA cells were enriched by FACS. The CDR3 spans 16 residues. Germline assignment: CDR1 DFQATT and CDR2 SNEGSKA (reference sequence). V lost 5 bases to trimming and J lost 2 bases; unmatched junction nucleotides: 12. RNA in amounts of about 0.45 to 1 ug was reverse transcribed with random hexamers. Across 54 Vbeta and 13 Jbeta, immunoSEQ multiplex PCR amplified TCR beta CDR3. TCRdb redid the calling of the immunoSEQ multiplex PCR reads with MiXCR, one entry per CDR3 protein. The profile shows hundreds of thousands of distinct CDR3 sequences, just over 90% of them singletons.

The chain uses TRBV20-1 and TRBJ2-3, with 8 bases lining up with TRBD1. This TCR derives from a human donor with multiple sclerosis. The sample consisted of CD4+ T cells from PBMCs. CDR3 loop: CSAEPRDRRYTDTQYF. CDR3 sequence (DNA): TGCAGTGCTGAACCTCGGGACAGGAGATACACAGATACGCAGTATTTT.